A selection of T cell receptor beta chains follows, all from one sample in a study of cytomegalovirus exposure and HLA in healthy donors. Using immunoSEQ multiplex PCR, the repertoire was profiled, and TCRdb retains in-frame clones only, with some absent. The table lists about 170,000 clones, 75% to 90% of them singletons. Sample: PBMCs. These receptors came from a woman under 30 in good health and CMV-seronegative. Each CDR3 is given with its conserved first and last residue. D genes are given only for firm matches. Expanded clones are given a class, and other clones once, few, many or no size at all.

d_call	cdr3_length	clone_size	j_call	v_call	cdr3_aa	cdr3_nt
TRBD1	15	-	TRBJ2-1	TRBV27	CASSPGTGNYNEQFF	TGTGCCAGCAGCCCAGGGACAGGAAACTACAATGAGCAGTTCTTC
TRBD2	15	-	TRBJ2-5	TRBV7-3	CASSFTSGGQETQYF	TGTGCCAGCAGCTTTACTAGCGGGGGGCAGGAGACCCAGTACTTC
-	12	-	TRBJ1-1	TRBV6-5	CASSYRGAEAFF	TGTGCCAGCAGTTACCGGGGTGCTGAAGCTTTCTTT
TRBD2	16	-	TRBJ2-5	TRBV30	CAWSKGTSGGQETQYF	TGTGCCTGGAGTAAGGGGACTAGCGGGGGTCAAGAGACCCAGTACTTC
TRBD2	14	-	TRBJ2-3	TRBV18	CASSPSGGADTQYF	TGTGCCAGCTCACCCTCCGGGGGGGCAGATACGCAGTATTTT
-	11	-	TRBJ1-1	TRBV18	CASSLNTEAFF	TGTGCCAGCTCCCTTAACACTGAAGCTTTCTTT
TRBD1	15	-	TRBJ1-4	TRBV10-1	CASSDPAGGQEKLFF	TGCGCCAGCAGTGATCCCGCAGGGGGGCAGGAAAAACTGTTTTTT
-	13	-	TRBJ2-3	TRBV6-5	CASSPSREDTQYF	TGTGCCAGCAGCCCCTCTCGGGAAGATACGCAGTATTTT
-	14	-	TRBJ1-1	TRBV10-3	CAISRRGENTEAFF	TGTGCCATCAGCCGCAGGGGTGAGAACACTGAAGCTTTCTTT
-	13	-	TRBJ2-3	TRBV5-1	CASRHSSGDTQYF	TGCGCCAGCAGGCACTCGTCGGGGGATACGCAGTATTTT
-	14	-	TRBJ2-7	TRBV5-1	CASSLGDSRDEQYF	TGCGCCAGCAGCCTAGGGGACTCACGGGACGAGCAGTACTTC
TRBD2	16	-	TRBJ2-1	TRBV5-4	CASSLGAGGAYNEQFF	TGTGCCAGCAGCTTGGGAGCGGGGGGTGCTTACAATGAGCAGTTCTTC
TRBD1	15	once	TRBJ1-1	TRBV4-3	CASSRDREGNTEAFF	TGCGCCAGCAGCCGGGACAGGGAGGGTAACACTGAAGCTTTCTTT
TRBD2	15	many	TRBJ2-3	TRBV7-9	CASSTTSGATDTQYF	TGTGCCAGCAGTACCACTAGCGGGGCCACAGATACGCAGTATTTT
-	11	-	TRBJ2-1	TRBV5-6	CASSWQNEQFF	TGTGCCAGCAGCTGGCAGAATGAGCAGTTCTTC
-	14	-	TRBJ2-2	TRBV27	CASSPSTITGELFF	TGTGCCAGCAGTCCATCGACAATCACCGGGGAGCTGTTTTTT
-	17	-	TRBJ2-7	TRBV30	CAWRGGAHRRPSYEQYF	TGTGCCTGGAGAGGGGGGGCCCACAGGAGACCGTCCTACGAGCAGTACTTC
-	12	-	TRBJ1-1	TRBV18	CASSPGGGEAFF	TGTGCCAGCTCACCGGGAGGAGGTGAAGCTTTCTTT
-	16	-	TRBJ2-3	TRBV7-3	CASSLNPHGLTDTQYF	TGTGCCAGCAGCTTAAACCCACACGGACTCACAGATACGCAGTATTTT
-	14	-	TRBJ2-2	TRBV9	CASSPPRRTGELFF	TGTGCCAGCAGCCCCCCTAGGCGCACCGGGGAGCTGTTTTTT
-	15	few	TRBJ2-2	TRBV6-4	CASSDKAGDTGELFF	TGTGCCAGCAGTGATAAGGCAGGGGACACCGGGGAGCTGTTTTTT
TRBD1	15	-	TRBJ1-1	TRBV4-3	CASSRRDRVNTEAFF	TGCGCCAGCAGCCGGCGGGACAGAGTGAACACTGAAGCTTTCTTT
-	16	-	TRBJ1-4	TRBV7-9	CASSPIRGWDNEKLFF	TGTGCCAGCAGCCCCATAAGGGGGTGGGATAATGAAAAACTGTTTTTT
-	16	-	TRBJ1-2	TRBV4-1	CASSQAALAGAYGYTF	TGCGCCAGCAGCCAAGCGGCCCTAGCAGGGGCCTATGGCTACACCTTC
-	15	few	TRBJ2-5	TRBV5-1	CASSSLAIRGETQYF	TGCGCCAGCAGCTCTCTAGCTATTCGAGGAGAGACCCAGTACTTC
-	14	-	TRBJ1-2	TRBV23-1	CASSYPGDNYGYTF	TGCGCCAGCAGTTATCCCGGGGATAACTATGGCTACACCTTC
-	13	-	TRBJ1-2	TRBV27	CASSLGGFRGYTF	TGTGCCAGCAGTTTGGGGGGGTTCAGGGGCTACACCTTC
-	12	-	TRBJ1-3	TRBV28	CASSVRGNTIYF	TGTGCCAGCAGTGTCCGTGGAAACACCATATATTTT